Listed below are T cell receptor beta chains from one sample, sequenced in a study of shared clonotypes between healthy human individuals. Libraries were prepared by immunoSEQ multiplex PCR; TCRdb keeps only in-frame clonotypes and omits some of them. The data hold a few million clones, with approximately 96% observed a single time. Sequencing input: naive CD4+ T cells sorted from blood. These receptors originate from a young man in good health. Each CDR3 is given with its conserved first and last residue. The D gene is left open where the match is weak. Part of the rows lack a size; the others show once, few, many or a class for expanded clones.

abundance: NA; v_gene: TRBV5-4; d_gene: NA; j_gene: TRBJ2-1; CDR3aa: CASSSPQLSYNEQFF; CDR3nt: TGTGCCAGCAGCTCGCCCCAGCTTTCCTACAATGAGCAGTTCTTC
abundance: NA; v_gene: TRBV2; d_gene: NA; j_gene: TRBJ2-7; CDR3aa: CASTLSGASSYEQYF; CDR3nt: TGTGCCAGCACCCTCTCGGGGGCGAGCTCCTACGAGCAGTACTTC
abundance: NA; v_gene: TRBV6-6; d_gene: TRBD2; j_gene: TRBJ2-2; CDR3aa: CASSYSGGTGELFF; CDR3nt: TGTGCCAGCAGTTACTCGGGGGGGACCGGGGAGCTGTTTTTT
abundance: NA; v_gene: TRBV28; d_gene: TRBD2; j_gene: TRBJ2-3; CDR3aa: CASSHRLAGDSTDTQYF; CDR3nt: TGTGCCAGCAGCCACCGACTAGCGGGGGACAGCACAGATACGCAGTATTTT
abundance: once; v_gene: TRBV11-2; d_gene: NA; j_gene: TRBJ2-2; CDR3aa: CASSLTGGDTGELFF; CDR3nt: TGTGCCAGCAGCTTAACAGGCGGGGACACCGGGGAGCTGTTTTTT
abundance: NA; v_gene: TRBV10-3; d_gene: TRBD1; j_gene: TRBJ1-1; CDR3aa: CAIREGQGWNTEAFF; CDR3nt: TGTGCCATCAGGGAGGGACAGGGCTGGAACACTGAAGCTTTCTTT
abundance: NA; v_gene: TRBV9; d_gene: TRBD1; j_gene: TRBJ2-3; CDR3aa: CASSERQGPLITDTQYF; CDR3nt: TGTGCCAGCAGCGAACGACAGGGGCCCCTAATCACAGATACGCAGTATTTT
abundance: once; v_gene: TRBV5-1; d_gene: NA; j_gene: TRBJ2-3; CDR3aa: CASSLVGANTDTQYF; CDR3nt: TGCGCCAGCAGCTTGGTGGGGGCGAACACAGATACGCAGTATTTT
abundance: NA; v_gene: TRBV16; d_gene: NA; j_gene: TRBJ1-1; CDR3aa: CASSPFQGPANTEAFF; CDR3nt: TGTGCCAGCAGCCCCTTCCAGGGGCCCGCTAACACTGAAGCTTTCTTT
abundance: NA; v_gene: TRBV27; d_gene: NA; j_gene: TRBJ2-3; CDR3aa: CASSGTFGDTQYF; CDR3nt: TGTGCCAGCAGTGGAACTTTTGGAGATACGCAGTATTTT
abundance: NA; v_gene: TRBV11-3; d_gene: TRBD1; j_gene: TRBJ1-5; CDR3aa: CASSLFRDRDYDQPQHF; CDR3nt: TGTGCCAGCAGCTTATTCCGGGACAGGGATTATGATCAGCCCCAGCATTTT
abundance: NA; v_gene: TRBV7-9; d_gene: TRBD1; j_gene: TRBJ2-1; CDR3aa: CASSLNHGGQGPHEQFF; CDR3nt: TGTGCCAGCAGCTTAAATCACGGGGGACAGGGCCCCCATGAGCAGTTCTTC
abundance: NA; v_gene: TRBV5-4; d_gene: NA; j_gene: TRBJ2-6; CDR3aa: CASSLDISGANVLTF; CDR3nt: TGTGCCAGCAGCTTAGACATCTCTGGGGCCAACGTCCTGACTTTC
abundance: NA; v_gene: TRBV2; d_gene: NA; j_gene: TRBJ2-3; CDR3aa: CASSDLTPKDNTQYF; CDR3nt: TGTGCCAGCAGTGACTTGACTCCCAAGGATAATACGCAGTATTTT
abundance: NA; v_gene: TRBV7-2; d_gene: TRBD1; j_gene: TRBJ2-3; CDR3aa: CASSLAGGTGTDTQYF; CDR3nt: TGTGCCAGCAGCTTAGCGGGGGGGACAGGGACAGATACGCAGTATTTT
abundance: NA; v_gene: TRBV28; d_gene: NA; j_gene: TRBJ2-2; CDR3aa: CVATGGNTGELFF; CDR3nt: TGTGTCGCCACCGGAGGAAACACCGGGGAGCTGTTTTTT
abundance: once; v_gene: TRBV7-9; d_gene: NA; j_gene: TRBJ2-2; CDR3aa: CASSLNTPSSTGELFF; CDR3nt: TGTGCCAGCAGCTTAAATACCCCTAGTAGCACCGGGGAGCTGTTTTTT
abundance: once; v_gene: TRBV15; d_gene: NA; j_gene: TRBJ2-5; CDR3aa: CATSRGTADRQETQYF; CDR3nt: TGTGCCACCAGCAGAGGGACAGCCGATAGACAAGAGACCCAGTACTTC
abundance: NA; v_gene: TRBV28; d_gene: NA; j_gene: TRBJ2-6; CDR3aa: CASSSPGANVLTF; CDR3nt: TGTGCCAGCAGTTCACCTGGGGCCAACGTCCTGACTTTC
abundance: NA; v_gene: TRBV18; d_gene: NA; j_gene: TRBJ1-2; CDR3aa: CASSPRGQSDYGYTF; CDR3nt: TGTGCCAGCTCACCACGAGGCCAGTCGGATTATGGCTACACCTTC
abundance: NA; v_gene: TRBV5-6; d_gene: TRBD1; j_gene: TRBJ2-2; CDR3aa: CASSLWDRSTGELFF; CDR3nt: TGTGCCAGCAGCTTGTGGGACAGGAGCACCGGGGAGCTGTTTTTT
abundance: NA; v_gene: TRBV6-1; d_gene: TRBD1; j_gene: TRBJ1-2; CDR3aa: CASSEALPWGQAKVLPYGYTF; CDR3nt: TGTGCCAGCAGTGAAGCGCTTCCCTGGGGACAGGCGAAAGTGCTACCCTATGGCTACACCTTC
abundance: NA; v_gene: TRBV10-3; d_gene: NA; j_gene: TRBJ1-2; CDR3aa: CATTMRYDTTNYGYTF; CDR3nt: TGTGCCACCACCATGCGTTATGATACAACTAACTATGGCTACACCTTC
abundance: NA; v_gene: TRBV7-9; d_gene: NA; j_gene: TRBJ2-7; CDR3aa: CASSPGVPGSEQYF; CDR3nt: TGTGCCAGCAGCCCCGGCGTGCCAGGGAGCGAGCAGTACTTC